These T cell receptor beta chains were read from a single sample in a study of T cell changes during pregnancy in multiple sclerosis. Profiling relied on immunoSEQ multiplex PCR, and the TCRdb table lists in-frame clones only, not all of them. This sample carries 9,500 to 15,000 clones, roughly 86% of them seen once, and the ten largest clones take approximately 14%. Here the sequenced sample was CD8+ T cells from peripheral blood mononuclear cells, taken in the second trimester of pregnancy. The receptors originated from a female donor in good health, enrolled as a control in a pregnancy study. Both conserved end residues are part of each CDR3. A D gene is named only where the DNA matches it firmly. For some rows the clone size is stated as once, few or many, or as a class when expanded; others skip it.

j_call	v_call	d_call	clone_size	cdr3_aa	cdr3_nt
TRBJ1-4	TRBV19	NA	NA	CASSAGEAHVEKLFF	TGTGCCAGTAGTGCCGGCGAAGCGCACGTAGAAAAACTGTTTTTT
TRBJ1-2	TRBV27	TRBD1	once	CASRVGTGGDYGYTF	TGTGCCAGCAGGGTAGGGACAGGGGGGGACTATGGCTACACCTTC
TRBJ2-3	TRBV9	TRBD2	NA	CASSVVGGGTDTQYF	TGTGCCAGCAGCGTAGTTGGGGGGGGAACAGATACGCAGTATTTT
TRBJ2-5	TRBV5-4	TRBD2	NA	CASSLGASGGFETQYF	TGTGCCAGCAGCTTGGGAGCTAGCGGGGGTTTTGAGACCCAGTACTTC
TRBJ2-1	TRBV5-4	TRBD1	NA	CASSYPGTGKNEQFF	TGTGCCAGCAGCTACCCCGGGACAGGGAAGAATGAGCAGTTCTTC
TRBJ1-2	TRBV4-3	NA	medium-sized	CASSQKTGSSYGYTF	TGCGCCAGCAGCCAAAAGACAGGTTCGTCTTATGGCTACACCTTC
TRBJ2-7	TRBV7-9	TRBD1	NA	CASSSPRTGGSYEQYF	TGTGCCAGCAGCTCTCCTAGGACAGGGGGCTCCTACGAGCAGTACTTC
TRBJ2-7	TRBV5-5	NA	NA	CASSLELFTDTLGHEQYF	TGTGCCAGCAGCTTGGAGCTCTTTACGGACACCCTAGGCCACGAGCAGTACTTC
TRBJ1-4	TRBV13	TRBD1	NA	CASSLRTGWIGEEKLFF	TGTGCCAGCAGCCTTAGGACAGGTTGGATCGGAGAGGAAAAACTGTTTTTT
TRBJ2-1	TRBV15	NA	NA	CATSRDLDSSYNEQFF	TGTGCCACCAGCAGAGATCTAGATAGCTCCTACAATGAGCAGTTCTTC
TRBJ2-1	TRBV12-5	NA	NA	CASGLVILAPQFF	TGTGCTAGTGGTTTGGTAATATTAGCGCCACAGTTCTTC
TRBJ2-7	TRBV5-1	TRBD1	NA	CASSFGTGAQPYEQYF	TGCGCCAGCAGCTTCGGGACAGGGGCACAACCCTACGAGCAGTACTTC
TRBJ2-5	TRBV5-6	TRBD1	NA	CASSTRGSQETQYF	TGTGCCAGCAGCACCAGGGGGTCCCAAGAGACCCAGTACTTC
TRBJ1-4	TRBV5-4	NA	NA	CASSLEPGEKLFF	TGTGCCAGCAGCTTGGAACCCGGTGAAAAACTGTTTTTT
TRBJ1-1	TRBV27	NA	NA	CASSLESSWTEAFF	TGTGCCAGCAGTTTAGAGTCTAGTTGGACTGAAGCTTTCTTT
TRBJ2-1	TRBV7-9	TRBD2	few	CASSLAGGLAGGREQFF	TGTGCCAGCAGCTTAGCAGGGGGACTAGCGGGAGGTCGAGAGCAGTTCTTC
TRBJ2-6	TRBV10-3	NA	NA	CAISEISAGSSGANVLTF	TGTGCCATCAGTGAAATTTCGGCAGGTAGCTCTGGGGCCAACGTCCTGACTTTC
TRBJ2-3	TRBV7-9	TRBD1	NA	CASSASGQGVDTQYF	TGTGCCAGCAGCGCCTCGGGCCAGGGGGTGGATACGCAGTATTTT
TRBJ2-1	TRBV7-9	NA	NA	CASSHGTPSYNEQFF	TGTGCCAGCAGCCACGGGACTCCCTCCTACAATGAGCAGTTCTTC
TRBJ2-7	TRBV9	NA	NA	CASSDSGEQYF	TGTGCCAGCAGCGACAGCGGCGAGCAGTACTTC
TRBJ2-1	TRBV27	TRBD2	NA	CASSSPGGSEDEQFF	TGTGCCAGCAGCTCCCCTGGCGGGAGTGAGGATGAGCAGTTCTTC
TRBJ2-2	TRBV27	NA	NA	CATGWDSGGELFF	TGTGCCACCGGCTGGGACTCTGGCGGGGAGCTGTTTTTT